These T cell receptor beta chains were read from a single sample in a study of read filtering for tumor transcriptome and immune sequencing. TCRdb reanalysed the reads using MiXCR and keeps one entry per CDR3 protein. The sample has 100,000 to 150,000 distinct CDR3 sequences, 10% to 15% seen once. The sample was a population of CD138-negative cells sorted from bone marrow. These receptor sequences come from a donor at least 40 years old with multiple myeloma. The CDR3 runs from the conserved cysteine through the conserved F or W. The order of the fields is V gene, D gene, J gene, clone size, CDR3 DNA, CDR3 protein. A D gene is named only where the DNA matches it firmly. A clone size is listed for some rows: how often the clone was seen (once, few, many), or a class if it is expanded.

v_call: TRBV18; d_call: .; j_call: TRBJ2-3; clone_size: many; cdr3_nt: TGTGCCAGCTCCCCCTGGGAGGCCAGGGGCACAGATACGCAGTATTTT; cdr3_aa: CASSPWEARGTDTQYF
v_call: TRBV11-2; d_call: TRBD1; j_call: TRBJ2-1; clone_size: many; cdr3_nt: TGTGCCAGCAGCTTTGTGACAGGGGGCAATGAGCAGTTCTTC; cdr3_aa: CASSFVTGGNEQFF
v_call: TRBV20-1; d_call: TRBD2; j_call: TRBJ2-7; clone_size: many; cdr3_nt: TGCAGTGCCCCCCCGCTCGGGAGGAGCAACTACGAGCAGTACTTC; cdr3_aa: CSAPPLGRSNYEQYF
v_call: TRBV19; d_call: TRBD2; j_call: TRBJ2-1; clone_size: many; cdr3_nt: TGTGCCAGTAGTACGTCCTGGGATAGCGGGAGGGCAGGTGAGCAGTTCTTC; cdr3_aa: CASSTSWDSGRAGEQFF
v_call: TRBV11-1; d_call: TRBD1; j_call: TRBJ1-2; clone_size: many; cdr3_nt: TGTGCCAGCAGCTTAGCCCAGGGACAGGGATTCGACTACACCTTC; cdr3_aa: CASSLAQGQGFDYTF
v_call: TRBV29-1; d_call: TRBD1; j_call: TRBJ1-3; clone_size: few; cdr3_nt: TGCAGCGCATCCACAGGGGGCGGAAACACCATATATTTT; cdr3_aa: CSASTGGGNTIYF
v_call: TRBV29-1; d_call: .; j_call: TRBJ1-1; clone_size: .; cdr3_nt: TGCAGCGTTGTAAAGCGTATGAACACTGAAGCTTTCTTT; cdr3_aa: CSVVKRMNTEAFF
v_call: TRBV29-1; d_call: .; j_call: TRBJ2-3; clone_size: many; cdr3_nt: TGCAGCGCTACAGGGTCAGCCTTGCAGGGTACGCAGTATTTT; cdr3_aa: CSATGSALQGTQYF
v_call: TRBV20-1; d_call: TRBD2; j_call: TRBJ2-3; clone_size: many; cdr3_nt: TGCAGTGCTAGTCAAAGAAGGGGCGGGGGGGCTGTTTCAGATACGCAGTATTTT; cdr3_aa: CSASQRRGGGAVSDTQYF
v_call: TRBV2; d_call: .; j_call: TRBJ2-1; clone_size: many; cdr3_nt: TGTGCCAGCAGCTCAGGGGTCGCCTACAATGAGCAGTTCTTC; cdr3_aa: CASSSGVAYNEQFF
v_call: TRBV7-9; d_call: .; j_call: TRBJ1-4; clone_size: many; cdr3_nt: TGTGCCAGCAGCCTCGGGACACCTAATGAAAAACTGTTTTTT; cdr3_aa: CASSLGTPNEKLFF
v_call: TRBV28; d_call: .; j_call: TRBJ2-1; clone_size: once; cdr3_nt: TGTGCCAGCAGTACTACGATTGGCAATGAGCAGTTTTTC; cdr3_aa: CASSTTIGNEQFF
v_call: TRBV9; d_call: TRBD1; j_call: TRBJ1-4; clone_size: few; cdr3_nt: TGTGCCAGCAGCGTAAGGACAGGAACTAATGAAAAACTGTTTTTT; cdr3_aa: CASSVRTGTNEKLFF
v_call: TRBV12-3/TRBV12-4; d_call: TRBD2; j_call: TRBJ2-1; clone_size: many; cdr3_nt: TGTGCCAGCAGTCCTAGCGGGGTTACTTACAATGAGCAGTTCTTC; cdr3_aa: CASSPSGVTYNEQFF
v_call: TRBV15; d_call: TRBD1; j_call: TRBJ1-2; clone_size: .; cdr3_nt: TGTGCCACCAGCAGAGATAGGACAGGGGGCTTCCATGGCTACACCTTC; cdr3_aa: CATSRDRTGGFHGYTF
v_call: TRBV19; d_call: TRBD2; j_call: TRBJ2-1; clone_size: many; cdr3_nt: TGTGCCAGTAGTTTGGTAGCGGGAGGGCAGAATGAGCAGTTCTTC; cdr3_aa: CASSLVAGGQNEQFF